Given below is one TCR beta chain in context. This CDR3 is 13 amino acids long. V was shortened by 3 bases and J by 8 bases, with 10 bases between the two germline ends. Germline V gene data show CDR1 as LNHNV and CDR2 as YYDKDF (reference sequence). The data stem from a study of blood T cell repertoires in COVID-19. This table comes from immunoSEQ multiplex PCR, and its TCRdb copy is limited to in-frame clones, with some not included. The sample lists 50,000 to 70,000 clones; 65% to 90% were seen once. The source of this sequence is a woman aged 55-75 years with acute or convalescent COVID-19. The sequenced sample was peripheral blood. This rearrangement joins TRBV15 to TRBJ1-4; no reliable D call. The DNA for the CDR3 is TGTGCCACCAGCAGTGGAGCCGGGGAAAAACTGTTTTTT. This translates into CATSSGAGEKLFF.